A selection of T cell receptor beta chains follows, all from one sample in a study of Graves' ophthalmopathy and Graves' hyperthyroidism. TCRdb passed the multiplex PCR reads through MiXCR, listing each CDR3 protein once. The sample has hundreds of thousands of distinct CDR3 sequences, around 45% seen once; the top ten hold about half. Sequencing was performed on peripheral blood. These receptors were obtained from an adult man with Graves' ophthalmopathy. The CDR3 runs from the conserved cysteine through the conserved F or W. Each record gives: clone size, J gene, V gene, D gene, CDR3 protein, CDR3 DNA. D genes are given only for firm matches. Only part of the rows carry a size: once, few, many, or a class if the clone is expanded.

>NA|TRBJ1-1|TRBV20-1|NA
CSATTPNTGAFF
TGCAGTGCTACGACACCGAACACTGGAGCTTTCTTT
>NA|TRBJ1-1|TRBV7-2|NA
CASSFQRQGTEAFF
TGTGCCAGCAGCTTTCAGCGGCAGGGCACTGAAGCTTTCTTT
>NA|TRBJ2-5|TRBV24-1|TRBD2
CATSKREETQYF
TGTGCCACCAGTAAGCGGGAGGAGACCCAGTACTTC
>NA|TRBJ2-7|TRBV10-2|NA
CASSAREGTSYEQYF
TGCGCCAGCAGCGCGAGGGAAGGGACAAGCTACGAGCAGTACTTC
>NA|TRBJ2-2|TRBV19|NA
CASSIDALNTGELFF
TGTGCCAGTAGTATCGACGCTTTGAACACCGGGGAGCTGTTTTTT
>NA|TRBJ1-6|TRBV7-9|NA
CASSSGVLRGSPLHF
TGTGCCAGCAGCTCAGGGGTTTTGAGGGGTTCACCCCTCCACTTT
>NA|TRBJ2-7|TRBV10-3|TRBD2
CAISELAGDYEQYF
TGTGCCATCAGTGAGTTAGCGGGGGACTACGAGCAGTACTTC
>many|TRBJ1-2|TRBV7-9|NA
CASSSSGRNYGYTF
TGTGCCAGCAGCTCCAGTGGCAGAAACTATGGCTACACCTTC
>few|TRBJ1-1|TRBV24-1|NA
CATSSGQMGTEAFF
TGTGCCACCTCTTCCGGGCAGATGGGCACTGAAGCTTTCTTT
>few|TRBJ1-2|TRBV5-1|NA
CASSSSIGSYGYTF
TGCGCCAGCAGCTCCTCAATAGGTAGTTATGGCTACACCTTC